Listed below are T cell receptor beta chains from one sample, sequenced in a study of blood T cell repertoires in COVID-19. The assay was immunoSEQ multiplex PCR, and TCRdb's table has in-frame clones only and misses some. The profile shows roughly 120,000 clones, 83% of them singletons. The material sequenced was peripheral blood. These receptors all stem from a woman aged 60-75 years with acute or convalescent COVID-19. Each CDR3 is given without its conserved first and last residue. The listing skips clone size in some rows; elsewhere it reads once, few, many or a size class.

clone_size v_call cdr3_aa
once TRBV28 ASTSTGELF
NA TRBV28 ASSPAERGREKLF
NA TRBV27 ARARTTGGDSPLH
NA TRBV15 ATSRGPGLGQVGAF
NA TRBV6-5 ASIEYRVTGELF
NA TRBV5-4 ASSLHGGGNQPQH
NA TRBV3-1/TRBV3-2 ASSQFGTGTNYGYT
NA TRBV7-9 ASSLRPGNSPLH
NA TRBV28 ASSLHKGGAAEAF
NA TRBV15 ATSPAGPEAF
NA TRBV27 ASSPQGVVYNEQF
NA TRBV7-7 ASSRDSAGEQY
once TRBV28 ASRATVYEQY
NA TRBV18 ASSTDSNNEQF
NA TRBV2 ASSEGREIYGYT
NA TRBV6-5 ASSYSTPRGRYEQY
once TRBV11-1 ASSLEEQTEQF
NA TRBV7-9 ASSLGAQGTEAF
NA TRBV6-1 ASSVSIAGVDREQF
NA TRBV11-2 ASSLWTSGTDTQY
few TRBV11-2 ASSLRGIEAF
few TRBV3-1/TRBV3-2 ASSLGTNSYEQY
NA TRBV5-6 ASSLKAGGALGTDTQY
few TRBV5-1 ASSLGATGTTEAF
NA TRBV4-1 ASSQVIGEKLF
few TRBV28 ASSPGHWGYT
NA TRBV29-1 SGTGTSGGRDEQF
NA TRBV28 ASSLGGQETQY
NA TRBV18 ASSPGTGVYGYT
once TRBV28 ASSAASSGANVLT
once TRBV25-1 ASSDRDRPQETQY
few TRBV24-1 ATSEAGGPGTDTQY
NA TRBV6-5 ASSYSGQRYGYT
NA TRBV4-2 ASSREGNEQF
NA TRBV6-5 ASSYQGTDNSPLH
NA TRBV29-1 SVEEGAGVPNGAQY
NA TRBV12-5 ASGLSFTGTGGNSPLH
NA TRBV20-1 SASNRGEGANVLT
NA TRBV18 ASSPQTASDEKLF
NA TRBV24-1 ATSDPGTGVETQY
NA TRBV2 ASRGRTNYGYT
NA TRBV4-1 ASSPVGGKLF
NA TRBV28 ASLNLTYGYT
NA TRBV7-9 ASSLGGTALAPQH
NA TRBV30 AWSPGGGNQPQH
NA TRBV7-9 ASSLRGFDTIY
NA TRBV3-1/TRBV3-2 ASSLRGPTLAGVLDTQY
few TRBV7-9 ASSSLMDRLTYGYT
NA TRBV11-2 ASSPGKGYGYT
NA TRBV14 ASSQVAPRTGGKYEQY
NA TRBV19 ASSPVGRDYEQY
NA TRBV7-3 ASSFSRGPQNEQF